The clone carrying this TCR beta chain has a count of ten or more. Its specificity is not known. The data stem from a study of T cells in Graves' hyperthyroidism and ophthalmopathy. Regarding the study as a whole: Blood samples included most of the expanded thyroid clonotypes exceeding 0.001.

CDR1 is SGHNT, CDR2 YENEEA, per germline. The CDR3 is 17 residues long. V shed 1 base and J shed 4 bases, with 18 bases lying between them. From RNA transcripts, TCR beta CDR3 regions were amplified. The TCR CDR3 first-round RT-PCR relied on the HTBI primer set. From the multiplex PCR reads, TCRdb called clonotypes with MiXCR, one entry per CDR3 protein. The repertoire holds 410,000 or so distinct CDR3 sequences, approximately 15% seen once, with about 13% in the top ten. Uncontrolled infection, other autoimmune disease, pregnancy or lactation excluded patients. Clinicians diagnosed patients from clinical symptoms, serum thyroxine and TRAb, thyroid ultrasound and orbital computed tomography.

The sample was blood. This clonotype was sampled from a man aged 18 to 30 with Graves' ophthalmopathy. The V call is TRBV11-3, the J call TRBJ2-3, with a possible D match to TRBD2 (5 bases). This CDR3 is CASSLGVGEGWADTQYF. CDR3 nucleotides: TGTGCCAGCAGCTTAGGAGTGGGCGAGGGATGGGCAGATACGCAGTATTTT. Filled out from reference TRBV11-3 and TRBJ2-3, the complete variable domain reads EAGVVQSPRYKIIEKKQPVAFWCNPISGHNTLYWYLQNLGQGPELLIRYENEEAVDDSQLPKDRFSAERLKGVDSTLKIQPAELGDSAVYLCASSLGVGEGWADTQYFGPGTRLTVL.